Below are 4 T cell receptor beta chains sequenced from a single sample in a study of shared clonotypes between healthy human individuals. The naive CD8 subset, CD45RO-negative cells positively selected for CCR7, excluded terminally differentiated effector memory CD45RA+ cells. The data were produced by immunoSEQ multiplex PCR, yet TCRdb's version contains in-frame clones alone and is incomplete. This sample yields around 2,000,000 clones, of which more than 85% are seen a single time; about 1.5% belongs to the top ten. The sequencing input was naive CD8+ T cells from PBMCs. These receptors all stem from a man aged 18 to 29 in good health. Some clones in this sample may be carry-over from other donors' samples.

With regard to this clone: Other DNA sequences within the sample encode an identical CDR3. The genes are TRBV28 and TRBJ2-7, with TRBD2 identical over 7 bases. Germline V gene data show CDR1 as MDHEN and CDR2 as SYDVKM. Trimming at V came to 3 bases and at J to 3 bases, leaving 5 bases not matched to a gene. The CDR3 sequence is 14 residues long. The CDR3 loop reads CASSFLASGYEQYF. In nucleotides, the CDR3 is TGTGCCAGCAGTTTTTTAGCTAGCGGCTACGAGCAGTACTTC.

The chain recombines TRBV7-2 with TRBJ2-2; D is ambiguous. This CDR3 has 13 amino acids. Germline CDR1 and CDR2: SGHTA and FQGNSA. V shed 0 bases and J shed 10 bases, with 9 bases lying between them. CDR3 in amino acids: CASSLALLKELFF. CDR3 in DNA: TGTGCCAGCAGCTTAGCGCTCCTCAAGGAGCTGTTTTTT.

This chain joins TRBV4-2 and TRBJ2-7, with TRBD2 identical over 12 bases. The CDR3 is 18 amino acids. Looked up from germline, CDR1 is LGHNA and CDR2 is YNFKEQ. J was trimmed by 1 base and V by 1 base; bases with no gene match: 8. The CDR3 bases are TGTGCCAGCAGCCAAGCCCTTCGGACTAGCGGGAATTCCTACGAGCAGTACTTC. It is translated as CASSQALRTSGNSYEQYF.

The chain combines TRBV19 with TRBJ1-4, with TRBD1 as a possible D gene (5 bases). The CDR3 spans 16 residues. V lost 3 bases to trimming and J lost 0 bases, with 11 bases between them. Germline V gene data show CDR1 as LNHDA and CDR2 as SQIVND (reference sequence). CDR3 DNA sequence: TGTGCCAGTAGTATTATTGGGACTGCAACTAATGAAAAACTGTTTTTT. It yields the protein CASSIIGTATNEKLFF.